This T cell receptor (beta chain) was identified during a study of chemoradiotherapy in HPV16-positive cancers. The overall study: Candidate HPV-specific T-cell clones and common TCR motifs came from functional assays in a couple of HPV16-positive patients.

This CDR3 has 11 amino acids. The V gene's germline CDR1 is SGHRS and CDR2 YFSETQ. V gave up 8 bases and J gave up 7 bases; unmatched junction bases: 6. Profiled with immunoSEQ multiplex PCR; TCRdb holds only in-frame clones, not every one. Of roughly 1,500 clones detected, roughly 74% appear once; the ten largest clones hold over 8.5%. Study-wide results and caveats: Candidate HPV-specific clones and E7-related TCR motifs grew in tumor during treatment. Better recurrence-free survival went with HPV-responsive T-cell expansion in HPV16-positive patients.

This clone was seen once. Its antigen remains unidentified. The starting material was tumor tissue, obtained from a patient who underwent chemoradiotherapy. The TCR originated in a human donor with HPV-associated anogenital cancer. V is TRBV5-1 and J is TRBJ2-7; 7 bases match TRBD2. This chain's CDR3 is CARRLAGEQYF. CDR3 nucleotide sequence: TGCGCCAGGCGACTAGCCGGAGAGCAGTACTTC.